A selection of T cell receptor beta chains follows, all from one sample in a study of OX40 agonist ivuxolimab in advanced cancers. Sequencing was performed with immunoSEQ multiplex PCR; in TCRdb, only in-frame clones are kept and a portion is missing. The data hold tens of thousands of clones, with more than 80% observed a single time. The sequenced sample was CD4+ or CD8+ T cells sorted from blood, obtained in a trial of the OX40 agonist ivuxolimab. These receptors were taken from an adult with an advanced solid tumor such as melanoma, head and neck, liver or kidney cancer. The conserved cysteine and the conserved F or W are not part of the CDR3 here. Fields, in order: J gene, V gene, clone size, CDR3 protein. Size is stated for part of the rows, as once, few or many counts, or as a class when the clone is expanded.

TRBJ1-1 | TRBV15 | once | ATSREGQGLTEAF
TRBJ1-5 | TRBV15 | . | ATSRASNQPQH
TRBJ2-3 | TRBV28 | . | ASSRAGTDTQY
TRBJ1-1 | TRBV18 | . | ASSPYQHSEAF
TRBJ2-3 | TRBV15 | . | ATSRDLGTATDTQY
TRBJ2-1 | TRBV11-2 | . | ASNDYSGMGHEQF
TRBJ1-5 | TRBV5-5 | . | ASSLRVGDNQPQH
TRBJ1-5 | TRBV6-5 | once | ASSYRPGGGDQPQH
TRBJ2-1 | TRBV25-1 | . | ASSPLRTSGGNEQF
TRBJ1-2 | TRBV6-1 | . | ASSVYGGAYGYT
TRBJ1-1 | TRBV27 | . | ASSLSAGASTEAF
TRBJ2-1 | TRBV30 | . | AWSDGYNEQF
TRBJ1-3 | TRBV6-5 | . | ASSPGQGNTIY
TRBJ2-1 | TRBV7-9 | few | ASRFSSGSRVHEQF
TRBJ1-1 | TRBV30 | . | AWSGDRGPEAF
TRBJ1-1 | TRBV30 | few | AWSLHREAF
TRBJ2-1 | TRBV25-1 | . | ASSWASGSGDNEQF
TRBJ1-3 | TRBV5-1 | . | ASSSDRGYSGNTIY
TRBJ1-5 | TRBV21-1 | . | ASRGCLYQPQH
TRBJ2-3 | TRBV28 | . | ASRPARLGEDTQY
TRBJ1-2 | TRBV9 | . | ASSNQGALTTYGYT
TRBJ2-1 | TRBV11-3 | . | ASSLLAGVTEQF
TRBJ2-1 | TRBV4-3 | . | ASSQGGIEQF
TRBJ2-7 | TRBV28 | . | ASSLVLEGEQY
TRBJ1-1 | TRBV19 | . | ASNYWRNTEAF
TRBJ2-5 | TRBV13 | . | ASFDSRLWETQY
TRBJ2-5 | TRBV11-1 | . | ASSHQETQY
TRBJ1-3 | TRBV5-5 | . | ASSLFQIGHVGNTIY
TRBJ1-6 | TRBV5-1 | . | ASSPWTGRNSPLH
TRBJ2-5 | TRBV5-4 | . | ASSHTEETQY
TRBJ1-1 | TRBV25-1 | . | ASEDTEAF
TRBJ2-1 | TRBV30 | . | AWSVRDSAGSSYNEQF
TRBJ1-1 | TRBV10-1 | . | ASSESSGLTSTEAF
TRBJ1-1 | TRBV19 | few | ASSIGHTEAF
TRBJ2-2 | TRBV30 | . | AFDRDPNTGELF
TRBJ1-2 | TRBV6-6 | . | ASSYDVATDGYT
TRBJ1-2 | TRBV25-1 | . | ASSEQGIYGYT
TRBJ1-1 | TRBV11-2 | . | ASSLNGLTTEAF
TRBJ2-3 | TRBV4-3 | . | ASSQDMEDTDTQY
TRBJ1-5 | TRBV28 | . | ASSFIGAASNQPQH
TRBJ2-1 | TRBV6-5 | . | ASSYQQETPNEQF